This note documents a single T cell receptor beta chain sequence. Its specific antigen is unknown. Base-call qualities are not available, and no considerably larger clone is one nucleotide away. Healthy HIV-negative adults with no recently reported acute infections or vaccinations were included as donors. All donors were Caucasian adults living in Nashville, Tennessee, USA. CD4+ T cells were enriched by magnetic negative selection; naive cells were then positively selected on CD45RA, and the negative fraction formed the memory subset. Blood was collected by leukapheresis, and PBMCs were isolated by Ficoll-Histopaque density gradient centrifugation and then cryopreserved in liquid nitrogen vapor phase. Analytical flow cytometry was used to check the purity and quantity of each magnetically sorted T cell population. Genomic DNA was isolated from every sorted fraction and measured by UV absorbance on a Nanodrop 2000c.

From the cysteine through the phenylalanine, the CDR3 covers 13 amino acids. The DNA shown is the 39-base CDR3, in frame from base 1. The germline V gene specifies SGHRS as CDR1 and YFSETQ as CDR2. Cut back by 2 bases and 6 bases, the V and J ends lie 12 bases apart. These data belong to a study of shared clonotypes between healthy human individuals (dated by TCRdb to 2019 to 2021). With respect to the entire study: Three men and a couple of women, aged 18 to 49 years, made up the cohort. Per donor, three plates each were used for CD4 naive and CD4 memory, two for CD8 naive, and one for CD8 memory. To estimate repertoire size and how much clonotypes are shared between individuals, the study performed deep sequencing of blood TCR repertoires from roughly five healthy adults. To increase sequencing depth and limit assay-specific biases, TCR repertoire library preparation and sequencing were carried out by different laboratories using diverse techniques. Each donor's leukapheresis produced roughly between roughly 0.85 and 9 billion PBMCs. The investigation overall reported the following: About 4.5% of naive CD4, 3.5% of naive CD8, 2.3% of memory CD4, and over 0.35% of memory CD8 clonotypes were shared across several donors. Sampling was restricted to blood, and TCR repertoires in tissues likely differ from the TCR repertoires found in blood. Because the study included only a small number of donors, the genetic and exposure-history diversity represented was limited. Naive subsets generally had larger estimated clonotype richness than memory subsets. Clonotypes shared by all four sorted-subset donors showed higher generation probabilities than non-shared clonotypes. Incomplete sequencing was indicated by rarefaction of sorted-subset datasets, despite the large sequencing depth. Based on pairwise subsampling, the degree of clonotype sharing among donors was expected to be affected by sequencing depth.

Using the deep immunoSEQ assay, TCR CDR3 regions were amplified from genomic DNA by multiplex PCR. Extracted genomic DNA from each cell subset was distributed evenly across all wells of several immunoSEQ 96-well plates, and each plate was treated as a replicate. For sorted subsets, roughly 190 ng of genomic DNA, equivalent to about 30,000 T cell genomes, went into each replicate PCR. The purified libraries were quantified using a Qubit 3.0 fluorometer, sized with a Bioanalyzer 2100, and then quantified again using the KAPA Library Quantification kit. Every immunoSEQ 96-well plate was sequenced on a dedicated single-read 150-cycle Illumina NextSeq 550 flow cell. The authors' analysis ran thus. Because only junctional sequences without quality scores were contained in the immunoSEQ output, filtering matching that applied to full-length reads could not be performed. Sequences were annotated with PyIR, a Python wrapper for IgBLAST v1.9, using IMGT germline references to assign V/J genes and CDR3. Reads with weak V/J assignments (E-value above 1e-6), missing CDR3, stop codons, out-of-frame junctions, or ambiguous translated residues were removed. V3J clonotypes were defined as sequences sharing the same inferred V gene, J gene, and CDR3 amino acid sequence. To compute the percentage overlap between repertoires, the number of shared unique clonotypes was divided by the size of the smaller repertoire. RTK rarefaction, the Chao1 estimator, and Recon v2.1 estimates of unobserved clonotypes were used to assess repertoire richness. For all TCRbeta clonotypes obtained by the gDNA method from four donors, generation probabilities were computed with OLGA. TCRdb provides this immuneACCESS table in a form limited to in-frame rearrangements. Some clones are lacking; in checked studies, under half of them reflect an unresolved V gene, and why the rest are absent is not known. That table is the source of V, J and clone size, and D and trimming were worked out from the DNA. In this sample the table shows a few million clones, approximately 93% of which occur a single time. The top ten clones comprise 0.3% to 0.4% of the sample.

Sequenced material: naive CD4+ T cells from PBMCs. This specimen's cell subset or site label, per the study, means: CD45RA+ positively selected. The receptor's source is a man between 18 and 29 years old in good health. Some clones in this sample may be carry-over from other donors' samples. The chain is encoded by TRBV5-1 joined to TRBJ2-7; the best D guess is TRBD2, with 5 bases matching. CDR3 protein: CASSFGPAGEQYF. The sequenced DNA is TGCGCCAGCAGCTTCGGGCCGGCGGGCGAGCAGTACTTC. Reference TRBV5-1 and TRBJ2-7 proteins supply the regions before and after the CDR3; the full variable domain is: KAGVTQTPRYLIKTRGQQVTLSCSPISGHRSVSWYQQTPGQGLQFLFEYFSETQRNKGNFPGRFSGRQFSNSRSEMNVSTLELGDSALYLCASSFGPAGEQYFGPGTRLTVT.